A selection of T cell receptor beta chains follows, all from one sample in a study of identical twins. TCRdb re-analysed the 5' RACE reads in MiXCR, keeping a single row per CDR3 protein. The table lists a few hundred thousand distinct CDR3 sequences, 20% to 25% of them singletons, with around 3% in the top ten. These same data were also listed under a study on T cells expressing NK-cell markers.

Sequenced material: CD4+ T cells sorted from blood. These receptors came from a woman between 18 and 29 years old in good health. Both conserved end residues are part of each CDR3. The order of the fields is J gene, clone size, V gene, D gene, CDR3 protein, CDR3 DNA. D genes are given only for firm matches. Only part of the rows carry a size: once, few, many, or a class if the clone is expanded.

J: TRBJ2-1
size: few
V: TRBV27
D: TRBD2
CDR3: CASSPWTSGEQFF
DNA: TGTGCCAGCAGTCCCTGGACTAGTGGTGAGCAGTTCTTC

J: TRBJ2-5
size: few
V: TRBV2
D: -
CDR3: CASSDDNKTQYF
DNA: TGTGCCAGCAGTGACGATAATAAGACCCAGTACTTC

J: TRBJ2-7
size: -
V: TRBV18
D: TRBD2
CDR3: CASSSNLGGSKEEQYF
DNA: TGTGCCAGCTCCTCTAACCTCGGGGGGTCGAAGGAGGAGCAGTACTTC

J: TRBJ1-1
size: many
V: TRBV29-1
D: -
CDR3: CSVGTVNTEAFF
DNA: TGCAGCGTTGGGACAGTGAACACTGAAGCTTTCTTT

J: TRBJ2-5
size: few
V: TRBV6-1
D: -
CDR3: CASSRDSLGETQYF
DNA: TGTGCCAGCAGCCGGGACTCCCTTGGCGAGACCCAGTACTTC

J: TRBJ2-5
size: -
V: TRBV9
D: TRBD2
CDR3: CASSVREGVTQYF
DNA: TGTGCCAGCAGCGTACGGGAGGGAGTGACCCAGTACTTC

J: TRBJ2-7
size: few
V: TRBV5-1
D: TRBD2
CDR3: CASSRLAGFSYEQYF
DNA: TGCGCCAGCAGCCGTCTAGCGGGTTTCTCCTACGAGCAGTACTTC

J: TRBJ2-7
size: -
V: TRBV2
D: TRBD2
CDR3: CASSEERGSYEQYF
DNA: TGTGCCAGCAGTGAGGAGCGGGGTTCCTACGAGCAGTACTTC

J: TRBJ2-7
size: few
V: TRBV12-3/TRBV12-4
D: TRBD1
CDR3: CASSFTGGTFRYEQYF
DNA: TGTGCCAGCAGTTTTACAGGGGGCACCTTTCGGTACGAGCAGTACTTC

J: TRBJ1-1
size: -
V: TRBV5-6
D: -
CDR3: CASSWGREAFF
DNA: TGTGCCAGCAGCTGGGGCAGAGAAGCTTTCTTT

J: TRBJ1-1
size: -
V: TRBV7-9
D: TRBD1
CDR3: CASSGQGFGTEAFF
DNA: TGTGCCAGCAGCGGACAGGGCTTTGGCACTGAAGCTTTCTTT

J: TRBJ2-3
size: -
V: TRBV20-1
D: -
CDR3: CSARRDLVADTQYF
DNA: TGCAGTGCCCGCCGGGACCTAGTGGCAGATACGCAGTATTTT

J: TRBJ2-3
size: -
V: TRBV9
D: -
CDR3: CASSGLRGPSVDTQYF
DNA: TGTGCCAGCAGCGGTCTCCGGGGGCCTTCCGTAGATACGCAGTATTTT

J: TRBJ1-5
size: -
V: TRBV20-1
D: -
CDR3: CSARDPMDSNQPQHF
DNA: TGCAGTGCTAGAGATCCCATGGATAGCAATCAGCCCCAGCATTTT

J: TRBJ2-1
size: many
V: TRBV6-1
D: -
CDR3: CASSPLSGRSYNEQFF
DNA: TGTGCCAGCAGTCCGCTTAGCGGCCGCTCCTACAATGAGCAGTTCTTC

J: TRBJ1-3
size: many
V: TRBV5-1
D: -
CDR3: CASSHLGNTIYF
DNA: TGCGCCAGCAGTCATCTTGGAAACACCATATATTTT

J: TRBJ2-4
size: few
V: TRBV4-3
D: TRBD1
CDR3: CASSRDSRAKNIQYF
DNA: TGCGCCAGCAGCCGGGACAGCAGAGCCAAAAACATTCAGTACTTC

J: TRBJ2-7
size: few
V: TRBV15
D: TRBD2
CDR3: CATSRDRAGGFSKQYF
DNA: TGTGCCACCAGCAGAGATCGAGCGGGAGGTTTCAGTAAGCAGTACTTC

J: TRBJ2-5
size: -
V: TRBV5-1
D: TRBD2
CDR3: CASSLNGGETQYF
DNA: TGCGCCAGCAGCTTGAACGGGGGGGAGACCCAGTACTTC

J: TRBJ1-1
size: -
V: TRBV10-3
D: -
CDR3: CASTSDGEGTEAFF
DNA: TGTGCCAGCACCTCGGACGGGGAGGGCACTGAAGCTTTCTTT

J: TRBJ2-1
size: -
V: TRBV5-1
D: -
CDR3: CASSRDGGHSSYNEQFF
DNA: TGCGCCAGCAGCCGTGACGGGGGCCACAGCTCCTACAATGAGCAGTTCTTC

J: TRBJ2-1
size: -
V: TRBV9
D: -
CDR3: CASSVGDRNHEQFF
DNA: TGTGCCAGCAGCGTTGGAGACAGGAACCATGAGCAGTTCTTC

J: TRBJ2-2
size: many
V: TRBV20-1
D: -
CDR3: CSARDFTGELFF
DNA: TGCAGTGCTAGAGACTTTACCGGGGAGCTGTTTTTT

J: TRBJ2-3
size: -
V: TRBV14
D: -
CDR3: CASSQGWTSTDTQYF
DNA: TGTGCCAGCAGCCAAGGATGGACTAGCACAGATACGCAGTATTTT

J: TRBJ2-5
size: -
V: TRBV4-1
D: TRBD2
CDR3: CASSQALSSGGETQYF
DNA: TGCGCCAGCAGCCAAGCTTTGTCTAGCGGGGGTGAGACCCAGTACTTC

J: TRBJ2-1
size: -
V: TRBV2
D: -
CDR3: CASKGLAFPNEQFF
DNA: TGTGCCAGCAAGGGACTCGCATTTCCCAATGAGCAGTTCTTC

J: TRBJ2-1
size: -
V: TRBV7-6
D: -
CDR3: CASSLEYRVNEQFF
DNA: TGTGCCAGCAGCTTAGAATATCGAGTCAATGAGCAGTTCTTC

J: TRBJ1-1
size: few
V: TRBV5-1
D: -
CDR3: CASTGQNTEAFF
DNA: TGCGCCAGCACGGGTCAGAACACTGAAGCTTTCTTT

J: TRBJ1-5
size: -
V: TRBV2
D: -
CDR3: CARRTDDQPQHF
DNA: TGTGCCAGACGGACAGACGATCAGCCCCAGCATTTT